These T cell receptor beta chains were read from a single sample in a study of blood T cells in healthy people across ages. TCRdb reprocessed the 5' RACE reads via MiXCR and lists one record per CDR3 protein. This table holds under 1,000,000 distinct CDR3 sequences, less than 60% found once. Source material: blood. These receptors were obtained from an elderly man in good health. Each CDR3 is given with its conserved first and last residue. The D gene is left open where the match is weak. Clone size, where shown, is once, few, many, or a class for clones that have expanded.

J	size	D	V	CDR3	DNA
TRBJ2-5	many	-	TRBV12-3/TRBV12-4	CASRASNRQQETQYF	TGTGCCAGCAGAGCCTCGAATAGACAGCAAGAGACCCAGTACTTC
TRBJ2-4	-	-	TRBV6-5	CASSSPGTPGGKQYF	TGTGCCAGCAGTTCCCCCGGGACACCGGGTGGGAAGCAGTACTTC
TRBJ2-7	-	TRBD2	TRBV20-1	CSAPLAGRSQNEQYF	TGCAGTGCGCCGCTAGCGGGAAGGAGTCAGAACGAGCAGTACTTC
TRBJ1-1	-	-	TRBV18	CASSPYGAQNTEAFF	TGTGCCAGCTCACCTTACGGCGCTCAGAACACTGAAGCTTTCTTT
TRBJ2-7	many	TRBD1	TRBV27	CASSFRQGAGEQYF	TGTGCCAGCAGCTTCCGACAGGGGGCAGGCGAGCAGTACTTC
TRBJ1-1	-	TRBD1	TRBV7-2	CASSASGGGTEAFF	TGTGCCAGCAGCGCATCAGGGGGAGGCACTGAAGCTTTCTTT
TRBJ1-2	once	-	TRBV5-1	CASSPSSGGYGYTF	TGCGCCAGCAGCCCCTCATCCGGGGGTTATGGCTACACCTTC
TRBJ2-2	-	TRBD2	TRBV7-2	CASSETGTSDTGELFF	TGTGCCAGCAGCGAGACCGGGACTAGCGACACCGGGGAGCTGTTTTTT
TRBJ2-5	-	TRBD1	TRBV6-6	CASRTGRETQYF	TGTGCCAGCAGGACAGGGCGAGAGACCCAGTACTTC
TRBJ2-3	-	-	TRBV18	CASSPPGRRGSTDTQYF	TGTGCCAGCTCACCACCGGGCAGGAGGGGTTCCACAGATACGCAGTATTTT
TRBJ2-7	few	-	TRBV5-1	CASSWDTTYEQYF	TGCGCCAGCAGCTGGGACACAACCTACGAGCAGTACTTC
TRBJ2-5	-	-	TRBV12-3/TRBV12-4	CASTSLRDGDETQYF	TGTGCCAGCACGAGTTTGCGGGATGGGGATGAGACCCAGTACTTC
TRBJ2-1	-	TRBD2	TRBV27	CASSLLSGTSGSSGNEQFF	TGTGCCAGCAGTTTACTCTCCGGGACTAGCGGGAGTTCTGGCAATGAGCAGTTCTTC
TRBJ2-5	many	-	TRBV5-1	CASSASGLSQETQYF	TGCGCCAGCAGCGCATCGGGACTGAGCCAAGAGACCCAGTACTTC
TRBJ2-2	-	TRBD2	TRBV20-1	CSARDRGTSGRNTGELFF	TGCAGTGCTAGAGATCGGGGGACTAGCGGGAGGAACACCGGGGAGCTGTTTTTT
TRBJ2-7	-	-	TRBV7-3	CASSLTSKQYF	TGTGCCAGCAGCTTAACGAGTAAGCAGTACTTC
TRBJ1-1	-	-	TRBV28	CASSLPDSYKIVGAFF	TGTGCCAGCAGCTTGCCCGACAGTTACAAAATAGTCGGAGCTTTCTTT
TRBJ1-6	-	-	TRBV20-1	CSASRTANSPLHF	TGCAGTGCTAGCCGGACAGCCAATTCACCCCTCCACTTT
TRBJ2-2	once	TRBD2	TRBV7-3	CASSLRASGRTGELFF	TGTGCCAGCAGCTTAAGGGCTAGCGGGAGAACCGGGGAGCTGTTTTTT
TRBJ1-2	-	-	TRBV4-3	CASSQDGGTNYGYTF	TGCGCCAGCAGCCAAGATGGGGGGACTAACTATGGCTACACCTTC
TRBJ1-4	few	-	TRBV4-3	CASSQVWGANEKLFF	TGCGCCAGCAGCCAAGTCTGGGGAGCTAATGAAAAACTGTTTTTT
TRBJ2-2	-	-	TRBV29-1	CSVVGDTGELFF	TGCAGCGTTGTCGGGGACACCGGGGAGCTGTTTTTT
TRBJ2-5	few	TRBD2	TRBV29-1	CSVGGGDGETQYF	TGCAGCGTGGGGGGAGGGGATGGAGAGACCCAGTACTTC
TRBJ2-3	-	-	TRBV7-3	CASSLTLTGVLDTQYF	TGTGCCAGCAGCTTAACGTTAACGGGGGTTCTAGATACGCAGTATTTT
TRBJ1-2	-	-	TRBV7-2	CASSPIARGYGYTF	TGTGCCAGCAGCCCAATCGCGCGGGGGTATGGCTACACCTTC
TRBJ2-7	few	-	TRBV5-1	CASSSSGLVEQYF	TGCGCCAGCAGCTCCTCGGGGTTAGTCGAGCAGTACTTC
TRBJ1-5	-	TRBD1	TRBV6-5	CASAARQGGWQPQHF	TGTGCCAGCGCTGCCCGACAGGGAGGGTGGCAGCCCCAGCATTTT
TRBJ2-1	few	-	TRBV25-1	CASSELGGSSYNEQFF	TGTGCCAGCAGTGAATTGGGGGGCAGCTCCTACAATGAGCAGTTCTTC
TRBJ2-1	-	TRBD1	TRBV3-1	CASSQDLTGGDEQFF	TGTGCCAGCAGCCAGGACTTGACAGGGGGCGATGAGCAGTTCTTC
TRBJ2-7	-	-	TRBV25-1	CASCEGWTAPAYEQYF	TGTGCCAGCTGTGAAGGGTGGACAGCGCCGGCCTACGAGCAGTACTTC
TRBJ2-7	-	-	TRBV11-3	CASSLVFGYEQYF	TGTGCCAGCAGCTTAGTATTTGGGTACGAGCAGTACTTC
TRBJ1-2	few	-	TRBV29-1	CSVAGGGSFGYTF	TGCAGCGTGGCCGGGGGGGGCTCTTTCGGCTACACCTTC
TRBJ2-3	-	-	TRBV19	CATHRRGTDTQYF	TGTGCCACCCACAGGAGGGGCACAGATACGCAGTATTTT
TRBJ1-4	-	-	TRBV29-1	CSVALTENEKLFF	TGCAGCGTTGCTTTAACTGAGAATGAAAAACTGTTTTTT
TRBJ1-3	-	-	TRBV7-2	CASSPLGTPRSGSTIYF	TGTGCCAGCAGCCCCCTCGGAACACCCCGCTCTGGAAGCACCATATATTTT
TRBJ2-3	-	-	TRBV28	CTSSFFPDTQYF	TGTACCAGCAGTTTTTTCCCAGATACGCAGTATTTT
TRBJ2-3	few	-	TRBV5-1	CASSRSRASDTQYF	TGCGCCAGCAGCCGGTCGAGGGCATCAGATACGCAGTATTTT
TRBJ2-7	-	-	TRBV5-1	CASSPNSGGFYEQYF	TGCGCCAGCAGCCCGAACTCCGGTGGGTTCTACGAGCAGTACTTC
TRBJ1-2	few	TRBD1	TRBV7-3	CASSLIFADRGENYGYTF	TGTGCCAGCAGCTTAATTTTCGCCGACAGGGGCGAAAACTATGGCTACACCTTC
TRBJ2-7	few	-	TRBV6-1	CASSEYLATGYSYEQYF	TGTGCCAGCAGTGAATATCTTGCGACAGGCTACTCCTACGAGCAGTACTTC
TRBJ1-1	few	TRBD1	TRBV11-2	CASSLENRGGNTEAFF	TGTGCCAGCAGCTTAGAGAACAGGGGTGGGAACACTGAAGCTTTCTTT
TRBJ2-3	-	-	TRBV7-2	CASSSLGLDTDTQYF	TGTGCCAGCAGCTCGCTGGGGCTAGACACAGATACGCAGTATTTT